This T cell receptor beta chain derives from a study of cytomegalovirus exposure and HLA in healthy donors. PCR used 60 Vbeta primers and 13 Jbeta primers. TCRdb's copy holds only in-frame clones and misses some; the assay was immunoSEQ multiplex PCR. The sample has approximately 100,000 clones, around two thirds seen once. Points from the study as a whole: Accurate predictions that matched the HLA-A and HLA-B alleles of most subjects were reportedly made from TCR beta sequences.

The table lists this clone with a count of one. Antigen: not known. The sample taken for sequencing was PBMCs. The TCR comes from a human donor in good health.

CDR3 DNA sequence: TGTGCCAGCAGCGTAAGGACAGGGGGGGTAGTTAGGAATGAGCAGTTCTTC. Translating it yields CASSVRTGGVVRNEQFF. The chain has TRBV13 and TRBJ2-1; 10 bases agree with TRBD1. CDR1 PRHDT and CDR2 FYEKMQ come from the germline V gene (reference sequence). The CDR3 loop spans 17 amino acids. V lost 5 bases to trimming and J lost 7 bases; unmatched junction nucleotides: 14.